The 23 T cell receptor beta chains below all came from one sample that was sequenced in a study of cytomegalovirus exposure and HLA in healthy donors. Primers included in the PCR were 60 Vbeta and 13 Jbeta primers. The method was immunoSEQ multiplex PCR; TCRdb's version includes in-frame clones alone and lacks a portion of them. The table records 210,000 or so clones, over 60% of them present only once. The sequencing input was PBMCs. The receptors shown here come from a man aged 18 to 30 in good health and CMV-seronegative.

The chain carries TRBV6-6 and TRBJ2-7; D might be TRBD2 (6 bases). The germline V and J ends were trimmed by 6 bases and 5 bases, with 17 bases remaining between them. The V gene's germline CDR1 is MNHNY and CDR2 SVGAGI (reference sequence). CDR3 length equals 14 residues. CDR3 loop: CASSRGTARDEQYF. The CDR3 DNA reads as TGTGCCAGCAGCCGCGGGACGGCTAGAGACGAGCAGTACTTC.

V is TRBV28 and J is TRBJ1-2, with no clear D. The CDR3 covers 16 residues. V was pared by 3 bases and J by 8 bases, with 22 bases between. The germline CDR1 and CDR2 sequences are MDHEN and SYDVKM. In DNA form, the CDR3 reads TGTGCCAGCAGTTTTAGTACCCGGACTATACGCTGGGGCTACACCTTC. This gives the protein CASSFSTRTIRWGYTF.

The rearrangement links TRBV11-2 to TRBJ2-7, with D perhaps matching TRBD1 (6 bases). The CDR3 has 17 residues. The V gene lost 8 bases and the J gene lost 0 bases, with 23 bases spanning the gap. Germline CDR1 is SGHAT and CDR2 is FQNNGV. The CDR3 DNA reads as TGTGCCAGCCGCTCTACCAGGGGAGCGGTGAGCTCCTACGAGCAGTACTTC. The encoded protein is CASRSTRGAVSSYEQYF. The full variable domain, in which reference TRBV11-2 and TRBJ2-7 provide the parts outside the CDR3, is EAGVAQSPRYKIIEKRQSVAFWCNPISGHATLYWYQQILGQGPKLLIQFQNNGVVDDSQLPKDRFSAERLKGVDSTLKIQPAKLEDSAVYLCASRSTRGAVSSYEQYFGPGTRLTVT.

The chain has TRBV9 and TRBJ2-2; weak D call: TRBD1 (5 bases). This CDR3 has 14 residues. Trimming removed 0 bases from V and 7 bases from J, with 10 bases in between. The germline V gene encodes CDR1 SGDLS and CDR2 YYNGEE. The CDR3 protein is CASSVAQGGGELFF. The CDR3 coding sequence is TGTGCCAGCAGCGTAGCTCAGGGCGGCGGGGAGCTGTTTTTT.

The chain employs TRBV10-3 and TRBJ1-2; 9 bases are a match to TRBD1. The junction had 5 bases not matched to a gene; V was cut back by 6 bases and J by 6 bases. The CDR3 consists of 13 residues. The germline V gene has CDR1 ENHRY and CDR2 SYGVKD. The CDR3 loop reads CAISPGQGNGYTF. The CDR3 nucleotides are TGTGCCATCAGCCCGGGACAGGGAAATGGCTACACCTTC.

This clone has a handful of counts. V is TRBV7-3 and J is TRBJ2-3; 12 bases are shared with TRBD2. The V segment lost 5 bases and the J segment 4 bases; nucleotides outside the gene matches: 7. This CDR3 region has 16 residues. Germline V gene lookup returns CDR1 SGHTA and CDR2 FQGTGA. This CDR3 is CASSPLAGGPSDTQYF. CDR3 nucleotide sequence: TGTGCCAGCAGCCCCCTAGCGGGAGGGCCCTCAGATACGCAGTATTTT. The full variable domain, in which reference TRBV7-3 and TRBJ2-3 provide the parts outside the CDR3, is GAGVSQTPSNKVTEKGKYVELRCDPISGHTALYWYRQSLGQGPEFLIYFQGTGAADDSGLPNDRFFAVRPEGSVSTLKIQRTERGDSAVYLCASSPLAGGPSDTQYFGPGTRLTVL.

The table lists this clone with a few counts. The chain couples TRBV6-1 to TRBJ1-1; a weak D match, TRBD1 (5 bases). Looked up from germline, CDR1 is MNHNS and CDR2 is SASEGT. V was cut by 1 base and J by 2 bases, with 20 bases left in between. The CDR3 length is 18 residues. The DNA for the CDR3 is TGTGCCAGCAGTGAAGGGTCCCAGGACAAGCTAGGAAACACTGAAGCTTTCTTT. This sequence encodes CASSEGSQDKLGNTEAFF.

The gene calls are TRBV4-2 and TRBJ1-2; 9 bases match TRBD1. V lost 1 base, J lost 7 bases, and 4 bases stayed unmatched. The CDR3 is 14 residues long. Germline V gene lookup returns CDR1 LGHNA and CDR2 YNFKEQ. The CDR3 loop reads CASSQAGTGSGYTF. Here the CDR3 DNA reads TGTGCCAGCAGCCAAGCTGGGACAGGGAGTGGCTACACCTTC.

The chain recombines TRBV6-5 with TRBJ1-2; 7 bases line up with TRBD1. The CDR3 is 13 residues long. With 6 bases clipped from V and 6 bases from J, the junction kept 7 bases outside the gene matches. The V gene's germline CDR1 is MNHEY and CDR2 SVGAGI. CDR3 residues: CASRRTGEHGYTF. The CDR3 coding sequence is TGTGCCAGCAGAAGAACAGGGGAGCATGGCTACACCTTC.

This clone was recorded only once. The chain employs TRBV7-2 and TRBJ1-5; D is uncertain. Trimming shortened V by 5 bases and J by 2 bases, and 13 bases separated the two germline ends. The germline V gene encodes CDR1 SGHTA and CDR2 FQGNSA. This CDR3 has 15 residues. The CDR3: CASSPTRAGNQPQHF. Written as DNA, the CDR3 is TGTGCCAGCAGCCCTACGCGGGCTGGCAATCAGCCCCAGCATTTT. The whole variable domain, remainder taken from reference TRBV7-2 and TRBJ1-5, is GAGVSQSPSNKVTEKGKDVELRCDPISGHTALYWYRQSLGQGLEFLIYFQGNSAPDKSGLPSDRFSAERTGGSVSTLTIQRTQQEDSAVYLCASSPTRAGNQPQHFGDGTRLSIL.

V is TRBV7-2 and J is TRBJ2-7; TRBD2 aligns across 10 bases. V shed 5 bases and J 5 bases; nucleotides not matched to a gene: 9. The germline V gene encodes CDR1 SGHTA and CDR2 FQGNSA. The CDR3 contains 15 residues. CDR3 in DNA: TGTGCCAGCAGCACTTTAGCGGGGGGCAGGAACGAGCAGTACTTC. Amino acid sequence: CASSTLAGGRNEQYF.

The rearrangement links TRBV19 to TRBJ2-5, with TRBD2 matching over 11 bases. The V gene's germline CDR1 is LNHDA and CDR2 SQIVND (reference sequence). The V segment lost 3 bases and the J segment 2 bases; nucleotides outside the gene matches: 5. The CDR3 covers 16 residues. The CDR3 nucleotides are TGTGCCAGTAGTATTAGACTAGCGGGACGTCAAGAGACCCAGTACTTC. Translating it yields CASSIRLAGRQETQYF.

This chain joins TRBV30 and TRBJ1-1; possibly TRBD1 for D (5 bases). The V gene lost 1 base and the J gene lost 1 base, with 13 bases spanning the gap. From germline, CDR1 is GTSNPN and CDR2 SVGIG (reference sequence). CDR3 length: 15 residues. The CDR3 DNA sequence: TGTGCCTGGAGTGGCGGGGCTTCAGGGAACACTGAAGCTTTCTTT. Its protein is CAWSGGASGNTEAFF.

This chain joins TRBV7-2 and TRBJ1-1, with D perhaps TRBD1 (5 bases). The CDR3 contains 15 residues. V was trimmed by 6 bases and J by 0 bases, leaving 14 bases between them. Germline-derived CDR1 and CDR2 are SGHTA and FQGNSA. The CDR3 loop is CASRGLQGLNTEAFF. In DNA form, the CDR3 reads TGTGCCAGCAGGGGGCTTCAGGGTTTGAACACTGAAGCTTTCTTT.

This chain uses TRBV9 with TRBJ2-5, with D perhaps matching TRBD1 (5 bases). This CDR3 has 15 residues. V lost 0 bases to trimming and J lost 5 bases, with 14 bases between them. Germline V gives CDR1 SGDLS, CDR2 YYNGEE. The CDR3 loop is CASSVGSGIGETQYF. In DNA form, the CDR3 reads TGTGCCAGCAGCGTAGGATCAGGGATCGGGGAGACCCAGTACTTC.

This clone was counted a single time. The rearrangement uses TRBV11-2 and TRBJ2-7; possibly TRBD2 for D (5 bases). Germline CDR1 is SGHAT and CDR2 is FQNNGV. The ends were cut back, 1 base at V and 2 bases at J, with 6 bases in the middle. The CDR3 length is 13 residues. This CDR3 reads CASSLGGTYEQYF. The CDR3 DNA reads TGTGCCAGCAGCTTAGGAGGGACCTACGAGCAGTACTTC.

This chain links TRBV9 with TRBJ1-6; D is unclear. Germline CDR1 is SGDLS and CDR2 is YYNGEE. CDR3 size: 14 residues. The V end lost 0 bases, the J end lost 8 bases, and 9 bases lay between the germline ends. The CDR3 nucleotides read TGTGCCAGCAGCGTAGGAGGATACGATTCACCCCTCCACTTT. This sequence encodes CASSVGGYDSPLHF.

This clone appeared a single time. The CDR3 reads CASSFTPGELFF. Here the CDR3 DNA reads TGTGCCAGCAGCTTTACACCCGGGGAGCTGTTTTTT. The V gene is TRBV6-6, the J gene TRBJ2-2, with no clear D. The V and J ends lost 6 bases and 6 bases respectively, with 8 bases between them. The CDR3 extends over 12 amino acids. The germline gives CDR1 MNHNY, CDR2 SVGAGI (reference sequence).

This chain joins TRBV5-6 and TRBJ2-1; weak D call: TRBD2 (5 bases). The V gene's germline CDR1 is SGHDT and CDR2 YYEEEE. Trimming pared 1 base from V and 6 bases from J, leaving 5 bases between. The CDR3 consists of 12 residues. CDR3 protein: CASSLTSNEQFF. CDR3 nucleotides: TGTGCCAGCAGCTTGACTAGCAATGAGCAGTTCTTC.

The chain recombines TRBV7-9 with TRBJ1-4; TRBD1 agrees at 9 bases. The CDR3 is 19 residues long. V trimming: 5 bases; J trimming: 0 bases; junction bases outside the gene matches: 13. Germline V gene data show CDR1 as SEHNR and CDR2 as FQNEAQ (reference sequence). DNA of the CDR3: TGTGCCAGCAGCCCAGCTATGACAGGGGGTCTCTCAACTAATGAAAAACTGTTTTTT. Its protein product is CASSPAMTGGLSTNEKLFF.

This chain uses TRBV6-6 with TRBJ1-3; D is unresolved. V shed 6 bases and J shed 0 bases, with 15 bases lying between them. Germline values: CDR1 MNHNY, CDR2 SVGAGI (reference sequence). The CDR3 is 16 residues long. The CDR3 spells CASRPLGLASGNTIYF. DNA for the CDR3: TGTGCCAGCAGACCTCTTGGTTTGGCCTCTGGAAACACCATATATTTT.

J is TRBJ2-7 and V is TRBV5-3; TRBD1 aligns across 8 bases. TRBV5-3 is placed among ORFs of uncertain function. With V trimmed by 8 bases and J by 3 bases, 10 bases remained unmatched. This CDR3 has 14 amino acids. For the CDR3, the DNA is TGTGCCAGGGCGCAGGGGGCCCTACTCTACGAGCAGTACTTC. As protein: CARAQGALLYEQYF.

The chain is built from TRBV7-2 and TRBJ2-5; no firm D call. The J call may be mistaken, given a closer DNA end match to TRBJ2-7. Germline values: CDR1 SGHTA, CDR2 FQGNSA. The CDR3 loop spans 12 amino acids. CDR3 sequence (DNA): TGTGCCAGCAGCTACTATACCTACGAGCAGTACTTC. Translation gives CASSYYTYEQYF.